The sequence of this T cell receptor (beta chain) was determined in a study of blood T cell repertoires in COVID-19. Participants were aged about 18 to 95 years, lived in 24 US areas, and enrolled virtually. Assignment of participants to cohorts was predicated upon participant-reported clinical history. The table came from immunoSEQ multiplex PCR; TCRdb's copy has only in-frame clones and leaves some out. The data contain 180,000 or so clones, over 75% of them singletons. The germline V gene has CDR1 SGDLS and CDR2 YYNGEE. The length of the CDR3 is 16 residues. The V segment lost 3 bases and the J segment 2 bases; nucleotides outside the gene matches: 8.

The sample consisted of PBMCs or T cells enriched from blood (not recorded which). This rearrangement joins TRBV9 to TRBJ2-5; 9 nucleotides agree with TRBD2. The receptor's source is a man in his fifties or sixties who had recovered from COVID-19. This CDR3 is CASSAGTSSQQETQYF. For the CDR3, the DNA is TGTGCCAGCAGCGCCGGGACTAGCTCCCAACAAGAGACCCAGTACTTC.